This T cell receptor beta chain comes out of a study of control samples from healthy donors and cancer patients. Per the germline V gene, CDR1 is GTSNPN and CDR2 is SVGIG (reference sequence). J was trimmed by 5 bases and V by 2 bases; bases with no gene match: 9. The CDR3 contains 15 residues. TCRdb keeps only in-frame clones here, not all; method: immunoSEQ multiplex PCR. Of some 120,000 clones in the sample, 87% were seen once. The specimen was blood. This receptor was obtained from a man aged 40-49 years in good health. J is TRBJ2-5 and V is TRBV30; 9 positions match TRBD2. CDR3 in amino acids: CAWSPGLAGRETQYF. For the CDR3, the DNA is TGTGCCTGGAGTCCAGGGCTAGCGGGAAGGGAGACCCAGTACTTC.